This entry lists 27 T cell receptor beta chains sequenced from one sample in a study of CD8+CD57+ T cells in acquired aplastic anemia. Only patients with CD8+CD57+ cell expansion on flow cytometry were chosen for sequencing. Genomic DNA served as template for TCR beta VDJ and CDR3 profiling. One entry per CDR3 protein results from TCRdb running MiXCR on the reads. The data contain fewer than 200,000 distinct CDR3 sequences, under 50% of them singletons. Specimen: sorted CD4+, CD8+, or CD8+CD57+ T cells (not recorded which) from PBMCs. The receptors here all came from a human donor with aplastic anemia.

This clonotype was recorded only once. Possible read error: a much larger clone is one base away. The CDR3 here is CASSPRAGDYDYTF. The CDR3 DNA is TGCGCCAGCAGCCCCCGGGCAGGGGACTATGACTACACCTTC. J is TRBJ1-2 and V is TRBV5-1; possibly TRBD1 for D (6 bases). The germline gives CDR1 SGHRS, CDR2 YFSETQ. CDR3 length equals 14 residues.

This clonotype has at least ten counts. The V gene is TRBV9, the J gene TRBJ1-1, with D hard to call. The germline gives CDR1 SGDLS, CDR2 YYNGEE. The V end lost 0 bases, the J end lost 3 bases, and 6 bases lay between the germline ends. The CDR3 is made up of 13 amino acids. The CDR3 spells CASSVVMDTEAFF. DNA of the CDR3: TGTGCCAGCAGCGTAGTAATGGACACTGAAGCTTTCTTT.

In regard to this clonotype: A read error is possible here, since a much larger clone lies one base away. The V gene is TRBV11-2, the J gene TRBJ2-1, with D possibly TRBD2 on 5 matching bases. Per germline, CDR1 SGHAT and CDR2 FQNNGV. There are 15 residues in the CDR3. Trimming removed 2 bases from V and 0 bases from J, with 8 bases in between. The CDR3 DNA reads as TGTGCCAGCAGCTTATTCCGGGGCTCCTACAATGAGCAGTTCTTC. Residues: CASSLFRGSYNEQFF. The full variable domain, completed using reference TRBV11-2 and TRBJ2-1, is EAGVAQSPRYKIIEKRQSVAFWCNPISGHATLYWYQQILGQGPKLLIQFQNNGVVDDSQLPKDRFSAERLKGVDSTLKIQPAKLEDSAVYLCASSLFRGSYNEQFFGPGTRLTVL.

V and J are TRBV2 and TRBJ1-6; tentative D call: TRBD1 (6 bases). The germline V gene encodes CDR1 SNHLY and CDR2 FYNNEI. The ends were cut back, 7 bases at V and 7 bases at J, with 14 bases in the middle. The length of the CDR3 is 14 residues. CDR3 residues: CASTEDSVNSPLHF. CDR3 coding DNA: TGTGCCAGCACCGAGGACAGTGTGAATTCACCCCTCCACTTT.

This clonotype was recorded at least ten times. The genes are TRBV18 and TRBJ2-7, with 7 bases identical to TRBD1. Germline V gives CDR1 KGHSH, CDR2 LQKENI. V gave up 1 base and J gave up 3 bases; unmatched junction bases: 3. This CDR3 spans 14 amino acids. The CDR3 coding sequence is TGTGCCAGCTCACCACGACAGGGCCTCTACGAGCAGTACTTC. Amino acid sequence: CASSPRQGLYEQYF.

The CDR3 protein is CASSHGTSGKYEQYF. DNA of the CDR3: TGCGCCAGCAGCCATGGGACTAGCGGGAAGTACGAGCAGTACTTC. The rearrangement uses TRBV4-1 and TRBJ2-7; 13 nucleotides align to TRBD2. J gave up 4 bases and V 3 bases, and 3 bases lay outside the gene matches. The length of the CDR3 is 15 residues. Germline V CDR1 and CDR2: MGHRA, YSYEKL.

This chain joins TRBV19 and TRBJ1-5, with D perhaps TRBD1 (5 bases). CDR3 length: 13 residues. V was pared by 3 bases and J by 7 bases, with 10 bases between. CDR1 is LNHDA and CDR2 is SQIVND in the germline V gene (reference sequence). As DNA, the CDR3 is TGTGCCAGTAGTATCCCAGGGCGACAGCCCCAGCATTTT. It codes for CASSIPGRQPQHF.

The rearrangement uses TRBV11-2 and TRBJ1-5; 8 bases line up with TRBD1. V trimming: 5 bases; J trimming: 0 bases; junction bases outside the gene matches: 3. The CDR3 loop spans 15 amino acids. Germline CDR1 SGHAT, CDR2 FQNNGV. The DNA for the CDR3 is TGTGCCAGCAGCAGGGACAGGAATAGCAATCAGCCCCAGCATTTT. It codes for CASSRDRNSNQPQHF.

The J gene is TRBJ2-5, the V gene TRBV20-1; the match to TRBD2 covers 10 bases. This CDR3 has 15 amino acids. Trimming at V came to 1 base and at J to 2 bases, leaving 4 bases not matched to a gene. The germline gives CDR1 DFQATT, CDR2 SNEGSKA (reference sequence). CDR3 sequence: CSARGTSGSQETQYF. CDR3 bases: TGCAGTGCTAGAGGGACTAGCGGTTCTCAAGAGACCCAGTACTTC.

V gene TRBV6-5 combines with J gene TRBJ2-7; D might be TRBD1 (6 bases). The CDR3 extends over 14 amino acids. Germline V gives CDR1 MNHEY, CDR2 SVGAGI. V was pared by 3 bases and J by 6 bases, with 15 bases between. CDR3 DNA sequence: TGTGCCAGCAGTTATACCTGGGGGCAGTCCGAGCAGTACTTC. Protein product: CASSYTWGQSEQYF.

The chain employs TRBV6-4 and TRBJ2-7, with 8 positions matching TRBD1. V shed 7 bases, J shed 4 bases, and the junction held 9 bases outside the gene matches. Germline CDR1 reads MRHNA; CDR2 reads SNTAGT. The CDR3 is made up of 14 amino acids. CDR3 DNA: TGTGCCAGCACCAGTCGGACAGGGCAGTACGAGCAGTACTTC. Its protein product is CASTSRTGQYEQYF.

This chain's CDR3 is CASSDGEQGNQPQHF. The CDR3 bases are TGTGCCAGCAGTGATGGGGAGCAAGGCAATCAGCCCCAGCATTTT. The V and J genes are TRBV2 and TRBJ1-5; D not resolved. The V and J ends lost 3 bases and 2 bases respectively, with 11 bases between them. CDR1 and CDR2 (germline): SNHLY, FYNNEI. This CDR3 region has 15 residues. The full variable domain, its missing parts supplied by reference TRBV2 and TRBJ1-5, is EPEVTQTPSHQVTQMGQEVILRCVPISNHLYFYWYRQILGQKVEFLVSFYNNEISEKSEIFDDQFSVERPDGSNFTLKIRSTKLEDSAMYFCASSDGEQGNQPQHFGDGTRLSIL.

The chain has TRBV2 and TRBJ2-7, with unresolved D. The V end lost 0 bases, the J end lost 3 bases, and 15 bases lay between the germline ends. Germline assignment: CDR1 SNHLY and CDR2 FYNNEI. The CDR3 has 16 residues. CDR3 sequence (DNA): TGTGCCAGCAGTGAAGCGGCCATCTCCGCGCTCTACGAGCAGTACTTC. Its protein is CASSEAAISALYEQYF.

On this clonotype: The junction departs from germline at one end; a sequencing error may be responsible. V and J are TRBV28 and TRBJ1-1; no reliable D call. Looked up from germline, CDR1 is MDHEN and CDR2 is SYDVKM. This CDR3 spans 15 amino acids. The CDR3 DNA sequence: TGTGCCAGCGGTTTATATGGGTTCCGCGACACTGAAGCTTTCTTT. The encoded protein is CASGLYGFRDTEAFF.

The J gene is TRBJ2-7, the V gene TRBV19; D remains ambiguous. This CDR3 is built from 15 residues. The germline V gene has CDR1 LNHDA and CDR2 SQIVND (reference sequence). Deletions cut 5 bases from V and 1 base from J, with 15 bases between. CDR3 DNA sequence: TGTGCCAGTAGTCCCAGAGAGGAGTTTTCCTACGAGCAGTACTTC. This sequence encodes CASSPREEFSYEQYF.

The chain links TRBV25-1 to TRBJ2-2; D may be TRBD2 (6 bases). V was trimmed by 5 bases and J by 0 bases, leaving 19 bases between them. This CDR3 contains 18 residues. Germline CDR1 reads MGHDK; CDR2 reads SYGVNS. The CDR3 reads CASSMGGVHTSNTGELFF. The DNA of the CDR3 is TGTGCCAGCAGTATGGGCGGGGTACACACTTCGAACACCGGGGAGCTGTTTTTT.

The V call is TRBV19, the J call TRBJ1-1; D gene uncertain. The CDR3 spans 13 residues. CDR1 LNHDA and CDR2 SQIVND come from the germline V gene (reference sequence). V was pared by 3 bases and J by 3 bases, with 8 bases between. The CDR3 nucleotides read TGTGCCAGTAGTATCTACAGTGACACTGAAGCTTTCTTT. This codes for CASSIYSDTEAFF.

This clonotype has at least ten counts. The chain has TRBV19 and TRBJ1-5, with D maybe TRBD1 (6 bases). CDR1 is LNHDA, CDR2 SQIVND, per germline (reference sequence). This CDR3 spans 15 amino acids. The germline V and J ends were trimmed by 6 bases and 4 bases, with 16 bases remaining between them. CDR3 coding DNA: TGTGCCAGTAGACTCGACAGGCAGCCTAATCAGCCCCAGCATTTT. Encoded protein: CASRLDRQPNQPQHF.

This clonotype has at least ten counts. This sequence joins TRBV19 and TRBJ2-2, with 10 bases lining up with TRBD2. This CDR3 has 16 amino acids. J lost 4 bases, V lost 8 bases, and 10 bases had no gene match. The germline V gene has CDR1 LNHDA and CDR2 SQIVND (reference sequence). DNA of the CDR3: TGTGCCAGTGGACCACGATTAGCGGGAGGCACCGGGGAGCTGTTTTTT. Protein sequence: CASGPRLAGGTGELFF.

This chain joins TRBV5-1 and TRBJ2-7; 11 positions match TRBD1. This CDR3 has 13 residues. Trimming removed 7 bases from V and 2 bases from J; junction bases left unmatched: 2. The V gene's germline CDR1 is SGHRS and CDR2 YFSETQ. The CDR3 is CASGQGAAYEQYF. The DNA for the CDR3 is TGCGCCAGCGGACAGGGGGCTGCCTACGAGCAGTACTTC.

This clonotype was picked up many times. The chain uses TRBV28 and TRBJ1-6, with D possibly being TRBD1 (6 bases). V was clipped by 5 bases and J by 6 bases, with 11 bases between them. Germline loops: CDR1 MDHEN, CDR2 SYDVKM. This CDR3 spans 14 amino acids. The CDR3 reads CASSVGQTNSPLHF. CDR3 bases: TGTGCCAGCAGTGTCGGACAGACTAATTCACCCCTCCACTTT. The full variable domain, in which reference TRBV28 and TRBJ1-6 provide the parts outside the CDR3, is DVKVTQSSRYLVKRTGEKVFLECVQDMDHENMFWYRQDPGLGLRLIYFSYDVKMKEKGDIPEGYSVSREKKERFSLILESASTNQTSMYLCASSVGQTNSPLHFGNGTRLTVT.

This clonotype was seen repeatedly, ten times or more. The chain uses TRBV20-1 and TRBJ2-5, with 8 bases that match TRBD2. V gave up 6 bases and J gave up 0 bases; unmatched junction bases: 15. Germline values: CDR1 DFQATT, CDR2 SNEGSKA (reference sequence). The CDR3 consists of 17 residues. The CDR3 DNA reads TGCAGTGCCCCCCCTGTATTGGTAGCGGGGTACCAAGAGACCCAGTACTTC. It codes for CSAPPVLVAGYQETQYF.

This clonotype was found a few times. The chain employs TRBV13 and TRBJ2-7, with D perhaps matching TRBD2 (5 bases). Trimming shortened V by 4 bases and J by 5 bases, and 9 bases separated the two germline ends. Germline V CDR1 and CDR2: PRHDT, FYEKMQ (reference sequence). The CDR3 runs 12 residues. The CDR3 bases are TGTGCCAGCAGCTCTGAGGGAGACGAGCAGTACTTC. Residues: CASSSEGDEQYF.

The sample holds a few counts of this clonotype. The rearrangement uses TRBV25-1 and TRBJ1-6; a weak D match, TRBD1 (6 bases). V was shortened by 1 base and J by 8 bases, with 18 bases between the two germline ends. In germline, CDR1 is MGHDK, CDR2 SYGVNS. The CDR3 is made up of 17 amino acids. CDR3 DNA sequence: TGTGCCAGCAGTGAATCGAGGACAGAAGCTGGGTATTCACCCCTCCACTTT. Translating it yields CASSESRTEAGYSPLHF.

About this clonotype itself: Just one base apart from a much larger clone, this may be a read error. This CDR3 is CASSEVGTSGCEQYF. The CDR3 DNA reads TGTGCCAGCAGTGAAGTGGGGACTAGCGGCTGCGAGCAGTACTTC. V gene TRBV25-1 combines with J gene TRBJ2-7, with 11 bases that match TRBD2. Germline values: CDR1 MGHDK, CDR2 SYGVNS. The length of the CDR3 is 15 residues. The V segment lost 2 bases and the J segment 6 bases; nucleotides outside the gene matches: 6.

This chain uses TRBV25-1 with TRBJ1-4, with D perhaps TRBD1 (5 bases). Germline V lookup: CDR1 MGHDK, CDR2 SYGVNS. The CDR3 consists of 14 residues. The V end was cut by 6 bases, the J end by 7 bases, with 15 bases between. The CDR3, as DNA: TGTGCCAGCAGCGAGACAGAGGGACGTGAAAAACTGTTTTTT. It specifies CASSETEGREKLFF.

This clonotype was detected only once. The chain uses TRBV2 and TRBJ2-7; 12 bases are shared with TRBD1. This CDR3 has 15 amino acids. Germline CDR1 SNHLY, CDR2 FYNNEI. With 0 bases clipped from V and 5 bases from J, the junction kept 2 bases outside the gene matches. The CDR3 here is CASSEAGQGAHEQYF. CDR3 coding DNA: TGTGCCAGCAGTGAAGCGGGACAGGGGGCACACGAGCAGTACTTC.